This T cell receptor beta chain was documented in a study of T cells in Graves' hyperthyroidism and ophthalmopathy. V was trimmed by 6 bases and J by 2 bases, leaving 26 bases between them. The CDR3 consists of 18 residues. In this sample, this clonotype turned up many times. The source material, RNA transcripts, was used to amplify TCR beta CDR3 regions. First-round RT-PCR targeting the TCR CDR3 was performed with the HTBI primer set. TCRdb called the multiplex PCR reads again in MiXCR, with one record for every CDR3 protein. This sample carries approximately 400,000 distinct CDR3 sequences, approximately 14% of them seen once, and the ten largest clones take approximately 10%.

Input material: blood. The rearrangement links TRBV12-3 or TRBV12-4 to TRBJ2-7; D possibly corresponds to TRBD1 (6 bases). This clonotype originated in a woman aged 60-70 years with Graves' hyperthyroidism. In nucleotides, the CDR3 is TGTGCCAGCAGCCCAGATCCACCGTCTGCCGGGGACACCTACGAGCAGTACTTC. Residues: CASSPDPPSAGDTYEQYF.